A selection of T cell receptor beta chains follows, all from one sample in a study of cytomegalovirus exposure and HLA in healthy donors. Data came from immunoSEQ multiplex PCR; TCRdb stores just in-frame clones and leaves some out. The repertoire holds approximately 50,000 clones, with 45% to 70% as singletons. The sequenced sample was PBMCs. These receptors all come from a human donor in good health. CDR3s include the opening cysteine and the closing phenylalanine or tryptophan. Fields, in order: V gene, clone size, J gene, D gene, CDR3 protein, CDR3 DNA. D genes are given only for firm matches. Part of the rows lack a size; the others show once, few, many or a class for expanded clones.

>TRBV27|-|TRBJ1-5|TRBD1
CASSTRQGSNNQPQHF
TGTGCCAGCAGTACGCGACAGGGAAGCAATAATCAGCCCCAGCATTTT
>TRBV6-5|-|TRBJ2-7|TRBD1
CASSSAGGGTYEQYF
TGTGCCAGCAGTTCCGCAGGGGGCGGCACCTACGAGCAGTACTTC
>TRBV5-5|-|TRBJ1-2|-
CASSLTVTYGYTF
TGTGCCAGCAGCTTGACAGTCACCTATGGCTACACCTTC
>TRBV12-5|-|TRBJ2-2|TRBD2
CASGLVVPLAGRGTGELFF
TGTGCTAGTGGTTTGGTAGTTCCACTAGCGGGGCGGGGCACCGGGGAGCTGTTTTTT
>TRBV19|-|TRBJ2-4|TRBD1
CASSNQGARAKNIQYF
TGTGCCAGTAGTAATCAGGGGGCGCGAGCCAAAAACATTCAGTACTTC
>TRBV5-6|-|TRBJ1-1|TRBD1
CASSFLTGGLGGTEAFF
TGTGCCAGCAGCTTTCTGACAGGGGGCTTGGGTGGGACTGAAGCTTTCTTT
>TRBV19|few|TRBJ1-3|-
CASSIRGSGNTIYF
TGTGCCAGTAGTATCAGGGGCTCTGGAAACACCATATATTTT
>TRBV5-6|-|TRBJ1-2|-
CASSLGGSYGYTF
TGTGCCAGCAGCTTGGGCGGCTCCTATGGCTACACCTTC
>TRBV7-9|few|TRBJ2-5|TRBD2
CASSFGTSGGHQETQYF
TGTGCCAGCAGCTTCGGGACTAGCGGGGGCCACCAAGAGACCCAGTACTTC
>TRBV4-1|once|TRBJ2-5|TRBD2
CASSQGDYLQETQYF
TGCGCCAGCAGCCAAGGGGACTATCTACAAGAGACCCAGTACTTC
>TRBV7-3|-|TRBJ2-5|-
CASSLTGQTQETQYF
TGTGCCAGCAGCTTAACGGGTCAGACTCAAGAGACCCAGTACTTC
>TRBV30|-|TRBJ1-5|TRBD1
CAWRDRGRSNQPQHF
TGTGCCTGGAGGGACAGGGGGCGATCCAATCAGCCCCAGCATTTT
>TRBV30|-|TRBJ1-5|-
CAWTAGGNQPQHF
TGTGCCTGGACCGCAGGGGGCAATCAGCCCCAGCATTTT
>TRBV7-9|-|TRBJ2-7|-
CSSSNRDTTYEQYF
TGTTCCAGCAGCAACCGGGACACGACTTACGAGCAGTACTTC
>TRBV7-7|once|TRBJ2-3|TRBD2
CASSRTSGSTDTQYF
TGTGCTAGCAGCCGGACTAGCGGCAGCACAGATACGCAGTATTTT
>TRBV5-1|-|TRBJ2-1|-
CASSLEGGAGNEQFF
TGCGCCAGCAGCTTGGAAGGGGGGGCGGGCAATGAGCAGTTCTTC
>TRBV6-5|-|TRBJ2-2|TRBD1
CASSSSSGGSTGELFF
TGTGCCAGCAGTTCTAGTTCAGGGGGAAGTACAGGGGAGCTGTTTTTT
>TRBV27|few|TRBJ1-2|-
CASSSGSVGYTF
TGTGCCAGCAGTTCAGGGTCGGTCGGCTACACCTTC
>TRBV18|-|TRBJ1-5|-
CASSPVSGNQPQHF
TGTGCCAGCTCACCGGTGTCAGGGAATCAGCCCCAGCATTTT
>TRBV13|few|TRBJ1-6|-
CASSLDPLGGRGTTGNSPLHF
TGTGCCAGCAGCTTAGATCCCCTCGGTGGCAGGGGAACCACGGGTAATTCACCCCTCCACTTT
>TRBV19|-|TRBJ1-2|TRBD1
CASRQQGGYGYTF
TGTGCCAGTAGGCAACAGGGGGGCTATGGCTACACCTTC
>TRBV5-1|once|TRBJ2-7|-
CASSFVGPTYEQYF
TGCGCCAGCAGCTTTGTGGGGCCGACCTACGAGCAGTACTTC
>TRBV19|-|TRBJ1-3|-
CASSPQGIGNTIYF
TGTGCCAGTAGCCCACAGGGCATAGGAAACACCATATATTTT
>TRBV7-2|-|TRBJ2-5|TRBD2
CASSLRAGGRETQYF
TGTGCCAGCAGCTTGAGGGCGGGGGGGCGGGAGACCCAGTACTTC
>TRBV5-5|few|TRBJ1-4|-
CASSPGGGYEKLFF
TGTGCCAGCAGCCCCGGTGGAGGATATGAAAAACTGTTTTTT
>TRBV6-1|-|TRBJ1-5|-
CASLREQDNQPQHF
TGTGCCAGCCTTAGGGAGCAAGACAATCAGCCCCAGCATTTT
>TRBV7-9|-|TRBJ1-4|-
CASSLGQGQEKLFF
TGTGCCAGCAGCTTGGGTCAGGGCCAAGAAAAACTGTTTTTT
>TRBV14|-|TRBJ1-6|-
CASSQQGYSPLHF
TGTGCCAGCAGCCAACAGGGATATTCACCCCTCCACTTT
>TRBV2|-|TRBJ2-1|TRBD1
CASSGTDYNEQFF
TGTGCCAGTTCCGGGACAGACTACAATGAGCAGTTCTTC
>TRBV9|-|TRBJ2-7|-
CASSPDAGGVYF
TGTGCCAGCAGCCCAGACGCGGGCGGGGTATACTTC
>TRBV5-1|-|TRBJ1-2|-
CASSLARVSANYGYTF
TGCGCCAGCAGCTTGGCCCGGGTTTCGGCTAACTATGGCTACACCTTC
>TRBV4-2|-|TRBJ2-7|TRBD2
CASSLGGYEQYF
TGTGCCAGCAGCCTGGGGGGGTACGAGCAGTACTTC
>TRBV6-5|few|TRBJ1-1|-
CASSYQGSTEAFF
TGTGCCAGCAGTTACCAGGGTTCCACTGAAGCTTTCTTT
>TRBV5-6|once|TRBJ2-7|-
CASSFGQPRSYEQYF
TGTGCCAGCAGCTTTGGACAGCCGAGGTCCTACGAGCAGTACTTC
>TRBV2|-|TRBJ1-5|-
CASSGAGQPQHF
TGTGCCAGCAGTGGGGCGGGTCAGCCCCAGCATTTT
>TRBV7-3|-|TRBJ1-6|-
CASSLPLGPLHF
TGTGCCAGCAGCTTACCTCTGGGCCCCCTCCACTTT